The 25 T cell receptor beta chains listed next were all sequenced from one sample in a study of T cells in Graves' hyperthyroidism and ophthalmopathy. TCR beta CDR3 regions were amplified from RNA transcripts. Carried out on the TCR CDR3, a first-round RT-PCR used the HTBI primer set. Via MiXCR, TCRdb re-called the multiplex PCR reads, giving one row per CDR3 protein. In the table there are nearly 250,000 distinct CDR3 sequences, around 15% of which are singletons. The specimen was blood. All receptors derive from a woman in her late teens or twenties with Graves' ophthalmopathy.

The sample holds many counts of this clonotype. This rearrangement joins TRBV28 to TRBJ2-2, with D possibly matching TRBD1 (6 bases). Trimming cost V 0 bases and J 0 bases, with 8 bases left between them. This CDR3 is built from 16 residues. Germline V gene sequence: CDR1 MDHEN, CDR2 SYDVKM. CDR3 nucleotide sequence: TGTGCCAGCAGTTTATGGACAGGAGCGAACACCGGGGAGCTGTTTTTT. This sequence encodes CASSLWTGANTGELFF.

As regards this clonotype: A much larger clone sits a single nucleotide away, making a read error possible. The V and J genes are TRBV20-1 and TRBJ1-3; TRBD1 agrees at 7 bases. The CDR3 consists of 14 residues. The V gene's germline CDR1 is DFQATT and CDR2 SNEGSKA (reference sequence). The CDR3 reads CSAMDRSSGSTIYF. CDR3 nucleotides: TGCAGTGCTATGGACAGGAGCTCTGGAAGCACCATATATTTT.

At least ten counts were recorded for this clonotype. The rearrangement uses TRBV27 and TRBJ2-7; perhaps TRBD1 as D (6 bases). CDR3 length equals 15 residues. The germline CDR1 and CDR2 sequences are MNHEY and SMNVEV (reference sequence). V lost 1 base and J 0 bases, leaving 10 bases between the germline ends. The CDR3 region is CASSLYRALSYEQYF. In nucleotides, the CDR3 is TGTGCCAGCAGTTTATACAGGGCCCTCTCCTACGAGCAGTACTTC.

The chain combines TRBV12-3 or TRBV12-4 with TRBJ2-3; D is perhaps TRBD1 or TRBD2 (7 bases each). Trimming shortened V by 7 bases and J by 4 bases, and 12 bases separated the two germline ends. The CDR3 spans 13 residues. The CDR3 DNA is TGTGCCAGCACCAGGGGGGGCGCAGATACGCAGTATTTT. This encodes CASTRGGADTQYF.

The J gene is TRBJ2-3, the V gene TRBV12-3 or TRBV12-4, with 9 bases identical to TRBD1. The CDR3 is 21 residues long. Losses at the gene ends were 2 bases for V and 0 bases for J; bases not matched to a gene: 18. The CDR3 here is CASSLFTGGRLSVSSTDTQYF. In DNA form, the CDR3 reads TGTGCCAGCAGTTTATTCACAGGGGGCCGATTATCCGTTTCAAGCACAGATACGCAGTATTTT.

This clonotype was seen a handful of times. Written as DNA, the CDR3 is TGCAGTGCTAGAGAGTTTGGGACAGACGGCTACACCTTC. Its translation: CSAREFGTDGYTF. This sequence joins TRBV20-1 and TRBJ1-2, with 7 bases fitting TRBD1. The junction had 6 bases not matched to a gene; V was cut back by 0 bases and J by 8 bases. The CDR3 totals 13 residues. In germline, CDR1 is DFQATT, CDR2 SNEGSKA (reference sequence).

This clonotype was seen repeatedly, ten times or more. Sequence at one end of the junction differs from germline and may be a read error. The rearrangement uses TRBV28 and TRBJ1-1, with TRBD1 matching 8 bases. The CDR3 runs 15 residues. Germline loops: CDR1 MDHEN, CDR2 SYDVKM. CDR3 DNA: TGTGTCAGCAGTTCGAGACAGGGGAGCAGCACTGAAGCTTTCTTT. Its protein product is CVSSSRQGSSTEAFF.

This clonotype was counted at least ten times. The chain is built from TRBV28 and TRBJ2-5; 8 nucleotides match TRBD1. The CDR3 totals 14 residues. Germline CDR1 and CDR2: MDHEN and SYDVKM. J gave up 5 bases and V 5 bases, and 7 bases lay outside the gene matches. The CDR3 nucleotides are TGTGCCAGCAGTAGAACAGGGGGGCAGGAGACCCAGTACTTC. It specifies CASSRTGGQETQYF.

The gene calls are TRBV4-2 and TRBJ2-1, with 9 bases fitting TRBD2. Per the germline V gene, CDR1 is LGHNA and CDR2 is YNFKEQ. The ends lost 1 base at V and 7 bases at J; junction bases unmatched: 5. The CDR3 has 15 residues. DNA for the CDR3: TGTGCCAGCAGCCAAGGGGCGGGGGGGCAAAATGAGCAGTTCTTC. It translates to CASSQGAGGQNEQFF.

This clonotype was counted ten times or more. This chain connects TRBV2 to TRBJ1-3, with a possible D match to TRBD1 (6 bases). The CDR3 has 16 amino acids. Germline CDR1 and CDR2: SNHLY and FYNNEI. Between the trimmed V and J ends, which lost 1 base and 1 base, there was a span of 11 bases. CDR3 region: CASSEGRGSSGNTIYF. CDR3 DNA sequence: TGTGCCAGCAGTGAAGGCAGGGGTTCATCTGGAAACACCATATATTTT.

This clonotype has at least ten counts. The chain couples TRBV28 to TRBJ2-3; D perhaps matches TRBD2 (6 bases). The CDR3 runs 15 residues. Between the trimmed V and J ends, which lost 5 bases and 2 bases, there was a span of 14 bases. Germline V gene lookup returns CDR1 MDHEN and CDR2 SYDVKM. The DNA for the CDR3 is TGTGCCAGCAGTCTACACGCGGGGTACACAGATACGCAGTATTTT. Its translation is CASSLHAGYTDTQYF.

This clonotype has a single count. This rearrangement joins TRBV28 to TRBJ1-5; 12 bases line up with TRBD1. Germline trimming cut 4 bases from V and 0 bases from J; bases unmatched to any gene: 19. The CDR3 has 22 amino acids. CDR1 and CDR2 from the germline V gene are MDHEN and SYDVKM. The CDR3 region is CASSSLGTGGGGGQYSNQPQHF. The CDR3 nucleotides are TGTGCCAGCAGTTCTCTCGGGACAGGGGGCGGGGGTGGCCAGTATAGCAATCAGCCCCAGCATTTT.

This clonotype was recorded many times. The chain has TRBV6-6 and TRBJ1-6; 9 positions match TRBD1. Looked up from germline, CDR1 is MNHNY and CDR2 is SVGAGI (reference sequence). CDR3 length: 15 residues. V shed 1 base and J 7 bases; nucleotides not matched to a gene: 2. This CDR3 reads CASSYWTGENSPLHF. The CDR3 DNA follows: TGTGCCAGCAGTTACTGGACAGGGGAAAATTCACCCCTCCACTTT.

In this sample, this clonotype turned up many times. V usage is TRBV29-1 and J usage is TRBJ1-2; 9 nucleotides line up with TRBD1. Germline V gives CDR1 SQVTM, CDR2 ANQGSEA. V shed 3 bases, J shed 4 bases, and the junction held 9 bases outside the gene matches. CDR3 length: 15 residues. CDR3 sequence (DNA): TGCAGCGTTGAGAGTCAGGGACAGGGTTTCTATGGCTACACCTTC. Its protein is CSVESQGQGFYGYTF.

In its sample, this clonotype was seen many times. This chain connects TRBV11-2 to TRBJ1-2, with a possible D match to TRBD1 (5 bases). From germline, CDR1 is SGHAT and CDR2 FQNNGV. The CDR3 is 13 amino acids. The ends were cut back, 5 bases at V and 2 bases at J, with 9 bases in the middle. The CDR3 here is CASSLDSNYGYTF. The CDR3 bases are TGTGCCAGCAGCCTCGACAGCAACTATGGCTACACCTTC.

This clonotype occurred many times. The chain couples TRBV28 to TRBJ2-5, with 10 bases aligning to TRBD2. Germline assignment: CDR1 MDHEN and CDR2 SYDVKM. V lost 5 bases and J lost 7; bases outside the gene matches: 10. The CDR3 runs 15 residues. The DNA of the CDR3 is TGTGCCAGCAGTATCTCAGCGGGAGGGGGGGGGACCCAGTACTTC. Amino acids: CASSISAGGGGTQYF.

This clonotype was counted ten times or more. The chain recombines TRBV27 with TRBJ1-1; D remains unclear. Germline V CDR1 and CDR2: MNHEY, SMNVEV (reference sequence). V gave up 2 bases and J gave up 5 bases, with 9 bases separating them. The CDR3 spans 13 residues. The CDR3 is CASSLSKRTEAFF. The CDR3 nucleotides read TGTGCCAGCAGTTTAAGTAAGAGGACTGAAGCTTTCTTT.

Ten or more counts support this clonotype. The rearrangement uses TRBV20-1 and TRBJ2-1; D is possibly TRBD2 (5 bases). The CDR3 totals 17 residues. Trimming cost V 1 base and J 0 bases, with 16 bases left between them. Germline V gene sequence: CDR1 DFQATT, CDR2 SNEGSKA (reference sequence). Written as DNA, the CDR3 is TGCAGTGCTAGAGCCCTCCGAGAGCGGTCCTCCTACAATGAGCAGTTCTTC. As protein: CSARALRERSSYNEQFF.

This clonotype has ten or more counts. The chain recombines TRBV5-1 with TRBJ1-2, with a possible D match to TRBD1 (5 bases). The germline V gene encodes CDR1 SGHRS and CDR2 YFSETQ. V was pared by 3 bases and J by 5 bases, with 14 bases between. The CDR3 has 14 residues. This CDR3 reads CASSYGDSSYGYTF. CDR3 in DNA: TGCGCCAGCAGCTACGGAGACAGCTCATATGGCTACACCTTC.

This clonotype was detected many times. The chain employs TRBV12-3 or TRBV12-4 and TRBJ2-4; tentative D call: TRBD1 (6 bases). The CDR3 runs to 16 residues. Trimming pared 0 bases from V and 0 bases from J, leaving 9 bases between. CDR3 bases: TGTGCCAGCAGTTTAGCCCCCAGGGGAGCCAAAAACATTCAGTACTTC. As protein: CASSLAPRGAKNIQYF.

This clonotype showed up many times. The CDR3, as DNA: TGTGCCACCAGCACCGCCCCGGGACCGGGATCGGAGACCCAGTACTTC. Residues: CATSTAPGPGSETQYF. The V call is TRBV15, the J call TRBJ2-5, with D perhaps assigned TRBD1 or TRBD2 (5 bases each). V shed 4 bases and J shed 5 bases, with 20 bases lying between them. Germline lookup yields CDR1 LNHNV and CDR2 YYDKDF (reference sequence). The CDR3 has 16 residues.

This clonotype was seen ten or more times. The chain couples TRBV19 to TRBJ2-7; the D gene is possibly TRBD2 (5 bases). The CDR3 is 16 amino acids. CDR1 is LNHDA and CDR2 is SQIVND in the germline V gene (reference sequence). V lost 5 bases to trimming and J lost 0 bases, with 17 bases between them. This CDR3 reads CASSPIGREGSYEQYF. The DNA for the CDR3 is TGTGCCAGTAGTCCTATAGGACGAGAGGGCTCCTACGAGCAGTACTTC.

This clonotype was seen at least ten times. This rearrangement joins TRBV12-3 or TRBV12-4 to TRBJ2-3, with D perhaps TRBD2 (6 bases). The ends were cut back, 3 bases at V and 5 bases at J, with 12 bases in the middle. The CDR3 runs to 14 residues. Here the CDR3 DNA reads TGTGCCAGCAGTTTGGAACGGGAGAGAGATACGCAGTATTTT. Residues: CASSLERERDTQYF.

The J gene is TRBJ2-5, the V gene TRBV28; the match to TRBD1 covers 10 bases. The germline V gene has CDR1 MDHEN and CDR2 SYDVKM. The trim removed 8 bases at V and 2 bases at J, leaving 11 bases unmatched. This CDR3 is built from 16 residues. In nucleotides, the CDR3 is TGTGCCAGCTACCCGCATTGGGACAGGGGTCAAGAGACCCAGTACTTC. Its protein is CASYPHWDRGQETQYF.

With respect to this clonotype: This could be a read error, since a much larger clone is one nucleotide away. The V gene is TRBV29-1, the J gene TRBJ2-1; 10 positions agree with TRBD1. This CDR3 is built from 16 residues. Per germline, CDR1 SQVTM and CDR2 ANQGSEA. As DNA, the CDR3 is TGCAGCGCGCTGCCGGCGACAGGGGGCTCCTACAATGAGCAGTCCTTC. It codes for CSALPATGGSYNEQSF.